Listed here is a single T cell receptor beta chain. Its antigen is unidentified. The data derive from a study of OX40 agonist ivuxolimab in advanced cancers. Study in general: Subjects had a mean age of approximately 60 years, with a range of about 20 to 85; around 80% were male. Study-wide findings and caveats: Among patients with partial responses at 0.1-3.0 mg/kg, clonal expansion was among the lowest.

The CDR3 consists of 13 residues. Germline V gene lookup returns CDR1 GTSNPN and CDR2 SVGIG (reference sequence). The V end lost 1 base, the J end lost 8 bases, and 11 bases lay between the germline ends. The investigators sampled blood at baseline, at cycle 4 day 1, and at cycle 7 day 1. This table comes from immunoSEQ multiplex PCR, and its TCRdb copy is limited to in-frame clones, with some not included. The sample contains about 56,000 clones, 82% of which appear only once. The material was CD4+ or CD8+ T cells sorted from blood, obtained in a trial of the OX40 agonist ivuxolimab. The TCR comes from an adult with an advanced solid tumor such as melanoma, head and neck, liver or kidney cancer. This chain joins TRBV30 and TRBJ1-4; no clear D gene. The CDR3 loop is CAWSGRVGEKLFF. CDR3 in DNA: TGTGCCTGGAGTGGTAGGGTGGGGGAAAAACTGTTTTTT.